The next 31 T cell receptor beta chains were all read from a single sample in a study of cytomegalovirus exposure and HLA in healthy donors. Amplification used 60 Vbeta primers and 13 Jbeta primers. Produced via immunoSEQ multiplex PCR; TCRdb's table is partial and in-frame only. The sample includes 120,000 to 150,000 clones, approximately 78% of them seen just once. Material: PBMCs. These receptors all come from a man aged 40-49 years in good health and CMV-seropositive.

This sequence joins TRBV6-6 and TRBJ1-5; the D is unclear. CDR1 is MNHNY, CDR2 SVGAGI, per germline (reference sequence). Trimming pared 4 bases from V and 5 bases from J, leaving 12 bases between. This CDR3 region has 14 residues. CDR3 in amino acids: CASSSGRIDQPQHF. The CDR3 region has the DNA TGTGCCAGCAGTTCTGGGAGGATAGATCAGCCCCAGCATTTT.

The chain combines TRBV11-2 with TRBJ2-2; D might be TRBD2 (5 bases). The V gene lost 7 bases and the J gene lost 0 bases, with 12 bases spanning the gap. The CDR3 has 15 amino acids. The germline V gene encodes CDR1 SGHAT and CDR2 FQNNGV. CDR3 sequence reads: CASTGSGANTGELFF. As DNA, the CDR3 is TGTGCCAGCACGGGGAGTGGAGCGAACACCGGGGAGCTGTTTTTT. Supplemented by reference TRBV11-2 and TRBJ2-2, the full variable domain reads EAGVAQSPRYKIIEKRQSVAFWCNPISGHATLYWYQQILGQGPKLLIQFQNNGVVDDSQLPKDRFSAERLKGVDSTLKIQPAKLEDSAVYLCASTGSGANTGELFFGEGSRLTVL.

This sequence joins TRBV28 and TRBJ1-5, with D perhaps TRBD1 (6 bases). CDR1 is MDHEN, CDR2 SYDVKM, per germline. The CDR3 runs 16 residues. The germline V and J ends were trimmed by 4 bases and 7 bases, with 20 bases remaining between them. CDR3 amino acids: CASSSYRQAGPQPQHF. Written as DNA, the CDR3 is TGTGCCAGCAGTTCCTACCGACAGGCAGGGCCCCAGCCCCAGCATTTT.

The J gene is TRBJ2-3, the V gene TRBV6-1, with D tentatively TRBD1 (6 bases). Trimming left V 7 bases short and J 1 base short, with 12 bases between. The V gene's germline CDR1 is MNHNS and CDR2 SASEGT. This CDR3 has 14 residues. CDR3 bases: TGTGCCAGCATTCTGGCAGGGGGCACAGATACGCAGTATTTT. This encodes CASILAGGTDTQYF.

This clone showed up just a few times. The chain combines TRBV2 with TRBJ2-1; 9 nucleotides agree with TRBD2. This CDR3 spans 13 amino acids. Germline CDR1 SNHLY, CDR2 FYNNEI. Trimming cost V 7 bases and J 5 bases; bases outside gene matches: 3. CDR3 protein: CASNRGRDNEQFF. In nucleotides, the CDR3 is TGTGCCAGCAACCGCGGGAGGGACAATGAGCAGTTCTTC.

The CDR3 DNA is TGTGCCAGCAGTGAAGGATCGCGGGGGCCCCAGCATTTT. Its protein is CASSEGSRGPQHF. This chain joins TRBV6-5 and TRBJ1-5; D is unresolved. Germline CDR1 and CDR2: MNHEY and SVGAGI. V dropped 5 bases and J dropped 9 bases, with 14 bases sitting between them. CDR3 length: 13 amino acids.

A remark on this clone: Other DNA sequences within the sample encode an identical CDR3. Here the CDR3 DNA reads TGTGCCAGCAGTGAAACTAGCGGGGACTACAATGAGCAGTTCTTC. Translated, it gives CASSETSGDYNEQFF. The chain couples TRBV6-4 to TRBJ2-1; TRBD2 matches 10 bases. The germline gives CDR1 MRHNA, CDR2 SNTAGT. This CDR3 has 15 amino acids. V was pared by 3 bases and J by 3 bases, with 2 bases of the junction left unmatched.

The chain recombines TRBV15 with TRBJ2-5; D may match TRBD1 or TRBD2 (5 bases each). Near its end, the DNA agrees better with TRBJ2-7, so the J call may be wrong. Germline loops: CDR1 LNHNV, CDR2 YYDKDF (reference sequence). CDR3 length: 14 residues. The CDR3 protein is CATSRDLGAYEQYF. Here the CDR3 DNA reads TGTGCCACCAGCAGAGATCTGGGGGCCTACGAGCAGTACTTC.

Remarks on this clone: A junction boundary mismatches the germline segment, possibly from a read error. The chain links TRBV7-9 to TRBJ2-5; TRBD2 might be the D (6 bases). The CDR3 has 15 amino acids. Germline V gene sequence: CDR1 SEHNR, CDR2 FQNEAQ (reference sequence). CDR3 in amino acids: CSSSILSVGGETQYF. The CDR3 region has the DNA TGTTCCAGCAGCATCTTATCAGTGGGGGGAGAGACCCAGTACTTC.

This chain uses TRBV6-1 with TRBJ1-1; no definite D call. Germline values: CDR1 MNHNS, CDR2 SASEGT. The CDR3 totals 8 residues. V was pared by 9 bases and J by 9 bases, with 5 bases between. CDR3: CASQKAFF. In DNA, the CDR3 is TGTGCCAGTCAGAAAGCTTTCTTT.

This clone has a count of ten or more. The rearrangement joins TRBV28 to TRBJ1-1; maybe TRBD1 (5 bases). The V and J ends lost 6 bases and 4 bases respectively, with 15 bases between them. Germline lookup yields CDR1 MDHEN and CDR2 SYDVKM. This CDR3 region has 14 residues. CDR3 nucleotide sequence: TGTGCCAGCAGCAGCTCGACAGTATTCACTGAAGCTTTCTTT. It encodes CASSSSTVFTEAFF.

This clone was seen more than once but under ten times. This chain connects TRBV19 to TRBJ2-7; D may be TRBD2 (5 bases). Trimming pared 6 bases from V and 4 bases from J, leaving 22 bases between. The CDR3 has 16 residues. Per germline, CDR1 LNHDA and CDR2 SQIVND (reference sequence). The CDR3 sequence is CASRRRPAVVFYEQYF. The CDR3 region has the DNA TGTGCCAGTAGAAGGAGGCCGGCAGTCGTCTTTTACGAGCAGTACTTC.

The gene calls are TRBV18 and TRBJ1-4, with D possibly being TRBD1 (6 bases). Germline V gene data show CDR1 as KGHSH and CDR2 as LQKENI. The CDR3 loop spans 15 amino acids. Trimming removed 6 bases from V and 3 bases from J, with 14 bases in between. CDR3 DNA: TGTGCCAGCTCTCCTGGACAGAGAGCTAATGAAAAACTGTTTTTT. This translates into CASSPGQRANEKLFF.

This clone has just a few counts. V usage is TRBV6-1 and J usage is TRBJ2-7; 8 nucleotides align to TRBD2. The germline gives CDR1 MNHNS, CDR2 SASEGT. Germline trimming cut 3 bases from V and 2 bases from J; bases unmatched to any gene: 9. The CDR3 loop spans 16 amino acids. The CDR3 DNA sequence: TGTGCCAGCAGTGAGGGGACTAGTGTGGAAGCCTACGAGCAGTACTTC. Protein: CASSEGTSVEAYEQYF.

CDR3 amino acids: CASSPADRSTYEQYF. CDR3 DNA sequence: TGTGCCAGCAGTCCCGCCGACAGGTCTACCTACGAGCAGTACTTC. V usage is TRBV27 and J usage is TRBJ2-7; D perhaps matches TRBD1 (6 bases). With 5 bases removed from V and 2 bases from J, the gap between germline ends came to 16 bases. This CDR3 contains 15 residues. The germline gives CDR1 MNHEY, CDR2 SMNVEV (reference sequence).

This chain uses TRBV4-1 with TRBJ2-6; D gene uncertain. Germline CDR1 reads MGHRA; CDR2 reads YSYEKL. The CDR3 extends over 15 amino acids. Trimming removed 0 bases from V and 2 bases from J, with 5 bases in between. The CDR3 loop is CASSQDPAGANVLTF. CDR3 nucleotide sequence: TGCGCCAGCAGCCAAGATCCGGCTGGGGCCAACGTCCTGACTTTC.

V usage is TRBV6-5 and J usage is TRBJ2-2; a possible D gene is TRBD1 (5 bases). The germline V gene has CDR1 MNHEY and CDR2 SVGAGI. This CDR3 contains 15 residues. Trimming shortened V by 11 bases and J by 0 bases, and 16 bases separated the two germline ends. The CDR3 DNA follows: TGTGCCGGGGCAAGACACGCTTCGAACACCGGGGAGCTGTTTTTT. The encoded protein is CAGARHASNTGELFF.

V gene TRBV6-1 combines with J gene TRBJ2-1; 8 bases fit TRBD2. Per the germline V gene, CDR1 is MNHNS and CDR2 is SASEGT. This CDR3 has 15 residues. With 2 bases clipped from V and 5 bases from J, the junction kept 5 bases outside the gene matches. CDR3 nucleotide sequence: TGTGCCAGCAGTGAATACAGCGGGAGCCACAATGAGCAGTTCTTC. Protein: CASSEYSGSHNEQFF.

V and J are TRBV19 and TRBJ1-1, with 7 bases identical to TRBD1. Germline loops: CDR1 LNHDA, CDR2 SQIVND (reference sequence). The CDR3 is 15 residues long. V lost 4 bases and J lost 6; bases outside the gene matches: 11. Here the CDR3 reads CASSTQQGNWAEAFF. The CDR3 bases are TGTGCCAGTAGTACACAACAGGGGAATTGGGCTGAAGCTTTCTTT. The entire variable domain, with the rest obtained from reference TRBV19 and TRBJ1-1, is as follows: DGGITQSPKYLFRKEGQNVTLSCEQNLNHDAMYWYRQDPGQGLRLIYYSQIVNDFQKGDIAEGYSVSREKKESFPLTVTSAQKNPTAFYLCASSTQQGNWAEAFFGQGTRLTVV.

This clone has only a few counts. The rearrangement uses TRBV6-5 and TRBJ1-5; D is possibly TRBD1 (5 bases). The length of the CDR3 is 15 residues. The V gene's germline CDR1 is MNHEY and CDR2 SVGAGI. The germline V and J ends were trimmed by 5 bases and 6 bases, with 17 bases remaining between them. CDR3 sequence: CASSRKNGQGQPQHF. CDR3 coding DNA: TGTGCCAGCAGTCGCAAAAATGGGCAGGGTCAGCCCCAGCATTTT.

J is TRBJ1-1 and V is TRBV7-3, with D hard to call. The length of the CDR3 is 16 residues. Trimming stripped 5 bases from V and 0 bases from J, with 16 bases between. Looked up from germline, CDR1 is SGHTA and CDR2 is FQGTGA. CDR3 loop: CASSASTGALNTEAFF. DNA of the CDR3: TGTGCCAGCAGCGCGTCGACGGGTGCCCTGAACACTGAAGCTTTCTTT.

This chain connects TRBV5-1 to TRBJ2-1; 12 nucleotides line up with TRBD2. The V gene's germline CDR1 is SGHRS and CDR2 YFSETQ. This CDR3 has 14 residues. Unmatched junction bases numbered 4, after V lost 4 bases and J lost 8 bases. CDR3 sequence reads: CASSDRLAGDEQFF. CDR3 nucleotides: TGCGCCAGCAGCGACCGACTAGCGGGAGATGAGCAGTTCTTC. Looking up the rest from reference TRBV5-1 and TRBJ2-1 gives the full variable domain: KAGVTQTPRYLIKTRGQQVTLSCSPISGHRSVSWYQQTPGQGLQFLFEYFSETQRNKGNFPGRFSGRQFSNSRSEMNVSTLELGDSALYLCASSDRLAGDEQFFGPGTRLTVL.

The chain has TRBV15 and TRBJ2-5, with 8 bases matching TRBD1. The germline V gene encodes CDR1 LNHNV and CDR2 YYDKDF (reference sequence). V was pared by 0 bases and J by 10 bases, with 7 bases of the junction left unmatched. This CDR3 is built from 14 residues. CDR3 region: CATSRDMTGDDQYF. CDR3 nucleotides: TGTGCCACCAGCAGAGATATGACAGGGGATGACCAGTACTTC.

The rearrangement uses TRBV19 and TRBJ2-1, with 12 bases matching TRBD2. With V trimmed by 7 bases and J by 0 bases, 10 bases remained unmatched. CDR1 and CDR2 from the germline V gene are LNHDA and SQIVND (reference sequence). The CDR3 sequence is 18 residues long. The CDR3 region has the DNA TGTGCCAGTATGGGGGGACTAGCGGGCCAGAGCTCCTACAATGAGCAGTTCTTC. Translation gives CASMGGLAGQSSYNEQFF.

This sequence joins TRBV2 and TRBJ1-4; TRBD1 matches 7 bases. CDR3 length equals 13 residues. The trim removed 10 bases at V and 8 bases at J, leaving 10 bases unmatched. Germline loops: CDR1 SNHLY, CDR2 FYNNEI. The CDR3 region has the DNA TGTGCCATCCAAACAGGGGAGAGGGAAAAACTGTTTTTT. Translating it yields CAIQTGEREKLFF.

CDR3 in DNA: TGTGCCAGCAGCCGGGGGGGCAAGACTAGCGGAGGGATTGAGGGGACCCAGTACTTC. Protein: CASSRGGKTSGGIEGTQYF. The rearrangement links TRBV7-9 to TRBJ2-5; the match to TRBD2 covers 9 bases. Trimming cost V 5 bases and J 7 bases; bases outside gene matches: 23. Per germline, CDR1 SEHNR and CDR2 FQNEAQ (reference sequence). The CDR3 contains 19 residues.

This chain uses TRBV19 with TRBJ2-5, with 8 bases lining up with TRBD1. This CDR3 has 13 amino acids. Germline V CDR1 and CDR2: LNHDA, SQIVND (reference sequence). V lost 6 bases, J lost 4 bases, and 4 bases stayed unmatched. The CDR3 loop reads CASSGTGPETQYF. The CDR3 bases are TGTGCCAGTAGCGGGACAGGCCCAGAGACCCAGTACTTC.

This chain uses TRBV28 with TRBJ2-3; a possible D gene is TRBD2 (5 bases). Germline V lookup: CDR1 MDHEN, CDR2 SYDVKM. The germline V and J ends were trimmed by 4 bases and 6 bases, with 5 bases remaining between them. The CDR3 covers 11 residues. The CDR3 region has the DNA TGTGCCAGCAGTTGGGAGGATACGCAGTATTTT. It encodes CASSWEDTQYF.

CDR3: CASSPLSEGEQYF. For the CDR3, the DNA is TGTGCCAGCTCACCCTTGTCGGAGGGCGAGCAGTACTTC. The rearrangement uses TRBV18 and TRBJ2-7; D perhaps matches TRBD2 (6 bases). The CDR3 is 13 amino acids. Germline CDR1 KGHSH, CDR2 LQKENI. Trimming removed 3 bases from V and 6 bases from J, with 12 bases in between.

This sequence joins TRBV28 and TRBJ2-2, with unresolved D. The germline CDR1 and CDR2 sequences are MDHEN and SYDVKM. CDR3 size: 11 residues. Trimming cost V 7 bases and J 4 bases, with 4 bases left between them. The CDR3 DNA follows: TGTGCCAGCACCAGCACCGGGGAGCTGTTTTTT. It yields the protein CASTSTGELFF. Looking up the rest from reference TRBV28 and TRBJ2-2 gives the full variable domain: DVKVTQSSRYLVKRTGEKVFLECVQDMDHENMFWYRQDPGLGLRLIYFSYDVKMKEKGDIPEGYSVSREKKERFSLILESASTNQTSMYLCASTSTGELFFGEGSRLTVL.

This rearrangement joins TRBV29-1 to TRBJ2-1, with 8 bases matching TRBD2. V lost 5 bases and J lost 9; bases outside the gene matches: 9. The CDR3 is 13 amino acids. The germline CDR1 and CDR2 sequences are SQVTM and ANQGSEA. CDR3 nucleotide sequence: TGCAGCGTTCGACCTAGCGGGTTCATTGAGCAGTTCTTC. Translation: CSVRPSGFIEQFF.